Described below is a single T cell receptor (beta chain) sequence and its context. Assay used: immunoSEQ multiplex PCR; TCRdb lists only in-frame clones, some missing. The data show tens of thousands of clones, with about 96% seen just once and 0.3% to 0.35% held by the top ten. The CDR3 has 14 residues. The germline CDR1 and CDR2 sequences are SNHLY and FYNNEI. The ends were cut back, 5 bases at V and 6 bases at J, with 15 bases in the middle. These data belong to a study of technical replicates of blood from a handful of donors. This rearrangement joins TRBV2 to TRBJ2-3; a weak D match, TRBD1 (6 bases). The sequence was collected from a human donor in good health. The sample comprised T cells isolated from PBMCs. The CDR3 coding sequence is TGTGCCAGCAGTCGACTACATAGGGGGGATACGCAGTATTTT. Protein product: CASSRLHRGDTQYF. The full variable domain, rest sourced from reference TRBV2 and TRBJ2-3, is EPEVTQTPSHQVTQMGQEVILRCVPISNHLYFYWYRQILGQKVEFLVSFYNNEISEKSEIFDDQFSVERPDGSNFTLKIRSTKLEDSAMYFCASSRLHRGDTQYFGPGTRLTVL.